Listed here are 23 T cell receptor beta chains from one sample, sequenced in a study of cytomegalovirus exposure and HLA in healthy donors. Researchers ran the PCR with 60 Vbeta and 13 Jbeta primers. Generated by immunoSEQ multiplex PCR, the TCRdb table keeps only in-frame clones and is missing some. The specimen's table records about 200,000 clones. Sequenced sample: PBMCs. The origin of the receptors is a boy younger than 18 in good health and CMV-seronegative.

The rearrangement joins TRBV14 to TRBJ1-2; D is undetermined. Trimming stripped 1 base from V and 4 bases from J, with 13 bases between. Germline CDR1 is SGHDN and CDR2 is FVKESK. The CDR3 is 15 residues long. CDR3 DNA: TGTGCCAGCAGCCAAGCCCGGACGGGGAGCTATGGCTACACCTTC. Translating gives CASSQARTGSYGYTF.

The V call is TRBV2, the J call TRBJ2-3; weak D call: TRBD2 (6 bases). This CDR3 region has 15 residues. Germline V lookup: CDR1 SNHLY, CDR2 FYNNEI. Trimming removed 0 bases from V and 0 bases from J, with 7 bases in between. The CDR3 DNA reads as TGTGCCAGCAGTGAAGCGGGGGGAAGCACAGATACGCAGTATTTT. Protein product: CASSEAGGSTDTQYF.

The chain is built from TRBV2 and TRBJ2-7; 7 positions agree with TRBD2. This CDR3 spans 15 amino acids. Germline V gives CDR1 SNHLY, CDR2 FYNNEI. V lost 3 bases and J lost 0; bases outside the gene matches: 5. The chain's CDR3 is CASSDGLAVSYEQYF. Here the CDR3 DNA reads TGTGCCAGCAGTGACGGGCTAGCGGTCTCCTACGAGCAGTACTTC. The complete variable domain, with remaining parts taken from reference TRBV2 and TRBJ2-7, reads EPEVTQTPSHQVTQMGQEVILRCVPISNHLYFYWYRQILGQKVEFLVSFYNNEISEKSEIFDDQFSVERPDGSNFTLKIRSTKLEDSAMYFCASSDGLAVSYEQYFGPGTRLTVT.

The chain employs TRBV5-6 and TRBJ1-1, with TRBD1 identical over 8 bases. Germline-derived CDR1 and CDR2 are SGHDT and YYEEEE. The CDR3 has 15 amino acids. Trimming at V came to 6 bases and at J to 2 bases, leaving 9 bases not matched to a gene. In DNA form, the CDR3 reads TGTGCCAGCACCTTACAGACAGGGGTCAACACTGAAGCTTTCTTT. It specifies CASTLQTGVNTEAFF.

This chain uses TRBV28 with TRBJ2-1; the match to TRBD1 covers 8 bases. After removal of 8 bases from V and 4 bases from J, the junction contained 13 bases not matched to a gene. This CDR3 has 16 residues. In germline, CDR1 is MDHEN, CDR2 SYDVKM. As DNA, the CDR3 is TGTGCCAGCCTCTCAGGTCGGGACAGGCCGTACAATGAGCAGTTCTTC. Its protein product is CASLSGRDRPYNEQFF.

The V and J genes are TRBV5-1 and TRBJ2-7; 12 bases align to TRBD2. CDR1 and CDR2 from the germline V gene are SGHRS and YFSETQ. Trimming removed 0 bases from V and 2 bases from J; junction bases left unmatched: 6. CDR3 length: 17 residues. CDR3 bases: TGCGCCAGCAGCTTGGCGGGACTAGCGGGCGAAACCTACGAGCAGTACTTC. Protein product: CASSLAGLAGETYEQYF.

V usage is TRBV5-6 and J usage is TRBJ1-2; TRBD1 matches 8 bases. The CDR3 is 17 residues long. V lost 2 bases, J lost 1 base, and 10 bases stayed unmatched. Looked up from germline, CDR1 is SGHDT and CDR2 is YYEEEE. This CDR3 reads CASSFLPGQVLNYGYTF. CDR3 in DNA: TGTGCCAGCAGCTTTTTACCGGGACAGGTCCTTAACTATGGCTACACCTTC.

V and J are TRBV5-1 and TRBJ1-1; 8 nucleotides line up with TRBD1. J was trimmed by 0 bases and V by 7 bases; bases with no gene match: 8. In germline, CDR1 is SGHRS, CDR2 YFSETQ. The CDR3 extends over 15 amino acids. The CDR3 loop reads CASGTGKILNTEAFF. Here the CDR3 DNA reads TGCGCCAGCGGGACAGGAAAAATATTGAACACTGAAGCTTTCTTT. The full variable domain, its missing parts supplied by reference TRBV5-1 and TRBJ1-1, is KAGVTQTPRYLIKTRGQQVTLSCSPISGHRSVSWYQQTPGQGLQFLFEYFSETQRNKGNFPGRFSGRQFSNSRSEMNVSTLELGDSALYLCASGTGKILNTEAFFGQGTRLTVV.

V is TRBV5-6 and J is TRBJ2-1, with D unclear. From germline, CDR1 is SGHDT and CDR2 YYEEEE. Trimming took 4 bases from V and 12 from J, leaving 14 bases between them. The CDR3 extends over 12 amino acids. The CDR3 coding sequence is TGTGCCAGCAGCGCCATTACTCTCGGGCAGTTCTTC. Its protein product is CASSAITLGQFF.

The chain combines TRBV6-1 with TRBJ2-4, with D possibly being TRBD1 (5 bases). The germline V and J ends were trimmed by 1 base and 6 bases, with 16 bases remaining between them. The CDR3 covers 16 residues. Germline V gene lookup returns CDR1 MNHNS and CDR2 SASEGT. CDR3 in DNA: TGTGCCAGCAGTGAAGATGCAAGGGGCGCTGGAAACATTCAGTACTTC. It codes for CASSEDARGAGNIQYF.

The chain has TRBV27 and TRBJ1-1; TRBD1 matches at 7 bases. Per the germline V gene, CDR1 is MNHEY and CDR2 is SMNVEV (reference sequence). V shed 8 bases, J shed 4 bases, and the junction held 7 bases outside the gene matches. The CDR3 length is 13 residues. The CDR3 protein is CASYMRGRTEAFF. The CDR3 nucleotides are TGTGCCAGCTATATGAGGGGGCGCACTGAAGCTTTCTTT.

CDR3 protein: CASSEREFSYNSPLHF. CDR3 coding DNA: TGTGCCAGCAGTGAACGCGAATTCTCCTATAATTCACCCCTCCACTTT. V and J are TRBV2 and TRBJ1-6; D uncertain. Germline V CDR1 and CDR2: SNHLY, FYNNEI. V gave up 2 bases and J gave up 0 bases, with 8 bases separating them. The CDR3 covers 16 residues.

The chain joins TRBV4-1 to TRBJ1-4; 11 nucleotides align to TRBD1. V lost 6 bases, J lost 5 bases, and 5 bases stayed unmatched. CDR3 length: 15 residues. Germline CDR1 and CDR2: MGHRA and YSYEKL. The CDR3 DNA is TGCGCCAGCAGAGTTGGGGACAGGGGGAATGAAAAACTGTTTTTT. The encoded protein is CASRVGDRGNEKLFF.

This sequence joins TRBV9 and TRBJ2-3, with TRBD2 matching over 11 bases. Germline assignment: CDR1 SGDLS and CDR2 YYNGEE. CDR3 length equals 18 residues. The V gene end was trimmed by 0 bases and the J gene end by 6 bases; junction bases not matched to a gene: 12. The CDR3, as DNA: TGTGCCAGCAGCGTAGGTAGCGGGGGGGCCGGGTTCCAGGATACGCAGTATTTT. Its protein is CASSVGSGGAGFQDTQYF.

The gene calls are TRBV7-2 and TRBJ1-1; 8 bases line up with TRBD1. CDR1 and CDR2 (germline): SGHTA, FQGNSA. The CDR3 totals 15 residues. With 4 bases clipped from V and 1 base from J, the junction kept 5 bases outside the gene matches. CDR3 sequence (DNA): TGTGCCAGCAGCTACAGGGGGGGTAGGAACACTGAAGCTTTCTTT. This translates into CASSYRGGRNTEAFF.

The chain has TRBV7-8 and TRBJ1-6; 7 nucleotides match TRBD1. The CDR3 loop spans 16 amino acids. V shed 4 bases, J shed 10 bases, and the junction held 13 bases outside the gene matches. Germline V gives CDR1 SGHVS, CDR2 FQNEAQ. The CDR3 sequence is CASSSQPTGYRSPLHF. CDR3 nucleotide sequence: TGTGCCAGCAGCTCCCAACCGACAGGGTATCGGTCACCCCTCCACTTT.

This sequence joins TRBV19 and TRBJ2-7; TRBD1 is a possible D gene (5 bases). Germline-derived CDR1 and CDR2 are LNHDA and SQIVND (reference sequence). The CDR3 spans 15 residues. The V gene lost 3 bases and the J gene lost 2 bases, with 14 bases spanning the gap. CDR3: CASSITDTPTYEQYF. The CDR3 DNA is TGTGCCAGTAGTATTACGGACACACCTACCTACGAGCAGTACTTC.

The genes are TRBV9 and TRBJ2-5; TRBD2 agrees at 10 bases. CDR3 length: 16 amino acids. The V and J ends lost 0 bases and 2 bases, in that order; junction bases with no gene match: 4. CDR1 is SGDLS and CDR2 is YYNGEE in the germline V gene. The CDR3 here is CASSVVSGGTQETQYF. CDR3 nucleotide sequence: TGTGCCAGCAGCGTAGTTAGCGGGGGGACGCAAGAGACCCAGTACTTC.

As to this clone: At one end the junction does not follow the germline gene, possibly because of a read error. CDR3 DNA: TGTGCCAGCAGTTTCCAACGCCGAATAGACTTC. It encodes CASSFQRRIDF. J is TRBJ1-2 and V is TRBV28; D ambiguous. The CDR3 sequence is 11 residues long. The V gene's germline CDR1 is MDHEN and CDR2 SYDVKM.

The chain combines TRBV15 with TRBJ1-5; D ambiguous. Germline V gene data show CDR1 as LNHNV and CDR2 as YYDKDF (reference sequence). Deletions cut 0 bases from V and 4 bases from J, with 16 bases between. CDR3 length equals 17 residues. CDR3 amino acids: CATSRDVVGLSNQPQHF. The CDR3 DNA reads TGTGCCACCAGCAGAGATGTTGTTGGCTTATCGAATCAGCCCCAGCATTTT.

V and J are TRBV25-1 and TRBJ1-2; 11 positions match TRBD1. Germline V gene data show CDR1 as MGHDK and CDR2 as SYGVNS. V dropped 4 bases and J dropped 6; count of bases not matched to a gene: 1. This CDR3 spans 13 amino acids. Written as DNA, the CDR3 is TGTGCCAGCAGTGGGACAGGGGGCGATGGCTACACCTTC. It encodes CASSGTGGDGYTF.

The chain couples TRBV5-1 to TRBJ2-3, with 7 bases fitting TRBD1. CDR3 length: 15 residues. J gave up 2 bases and V 6 bases, and 9 bases lay outside the gene matches. Germline assignment: CDR1 SGHRS and CDR2 YFSETQ. CDR3 region: CASTLTGTATDTQYF. The CDR3 bases are TGCGCCAGCACCCTGACCGGGACAGCCACAGATACGCAGTATTTT.

The chain links TRBV27 to TRBJ2-5; D may be TRBD2 (5 bases). CDR1 is MNHEY, CDR2 SMNVEV, per germline (reference sequence). This CDR3 is built from 16 residues. With 5 bases removed from V and 5 bases from J, the gap between germline ends came to 21 bases. This CDR3 is CASSPTPLAIRETQYF. The CDR3 DNA is TGTGCCAGCAGTCCGACCCCCCTAGCTATTCGGGAGACCCAGTACTTC.